Listed below are T cell receptor beta chains from one sample, sequenced in a study of response to subunit inactivated influenza vaccine. TCRdb ran MiXCR on the RT-PCR reads and lists one entry per CDR3 protein. The sample consists of around 580,000 distinct CDR3 sequences, 14% of them appearing once. Sequencing was performed on PBMCs from blood, taken roughly 13 days after vaccination. Source of these receptors: a man aged 50 to 59 who received an inactivated influenza vaccine. Both conserved end residues are trimmed from each CDR3. D genes are given only for firm matches.

11,TRBJ1-4,-,TRBV7-8,ASSLVPTGKLF
16,TRBJ2-3,TRBD1,TRBV12-3/TRBV12-4,ASGTPRPGQGSRYTQY
14,TRBJ1-3,-,TRBV12-3/TRBV12-4,ASSFSLGRTGNTIY
15,TRBJ2-3,-,TRBV7-9,ASSLISFRVITDTQY
16,TRBJ2-5,TRBD1,TRBV25-1,ASSEWPGQQTSQETQY
14,TRBJ2-4,-,TRBV7-9,ASSSSPGVAKNIQY
10,TRBJ1-1,-,TRBV6-4,ASSPRPTEAF
13,TRBJ1-4,-,TRBV7-6,ASSSTGTFNEKLF
13,TRBJ2-7,TRBD1,TRBV20-1,SARDPGQGAREQY
11,TRBJ2-3,-,TRBV20-1,SARGVSTETQY
16,TRBJ2-5,TRBD1,TRBV7-6,ASSLWWNRQGHQETQY
15,TRBJ2-6,-,TRBV6-5,ASSSQTGISGANVLT
13,TRBJ2-5,-,TRBV7-8,ASSRARGLGETQY
14,TRBJ2-5,-,TRBV7-2,ASSRLGQAYQETQY
14,TRBJ2-1,-,TRBV9,ASSVERILSYNEQF
11,TRBJ2-2,-,TRBV28,AACRGNTGELF
13,TRBJ1-6,-,TRBV30,AGLQESSYNSPLH
13,TRBJ2-7,TRBD2,TRBV3-1,ASSQGLAGPYEQY
16,TRBJ2-1,-,TRBV4-3,ASSQDWDSYPIGGEQF
13,TRBJ2-7,-,TRBV4-1,ASSQDRGGHYEQY
14,TRBJ2-3,TRBD1,TRBV29-1,SVEVAGQGITDTQY
13,TRBJ2-7,TRBD2,TRBV27,ASSQSSGVAGEQY
12,TRBJ2-7,-,TRBV3-1,ASSQDGLSYEQY
13,TRBJ2-5,-,TRBV5-1,ASSLFATSKETQY
12,TRBJ1-4,-,TRBV5-4,ASSLEQSNEKLF
14,TRBJ1-5,-,TRBV12-3/TRBV12-4,ASSLNGGLGNQPQH
13,TRBJ2-7,-,TRBV6-2/TRBV6-3,ASSYTQLAGHEQY
12,TRBJ2-7,-,TRBV7-8,ASTLGARPEEQY
11,TRBJ2-7,TRBD2,TRBV6-2/TRBV6-3,ASSTAGSYEQY
14,TRBJ2-1,TRBD2,TRBV24-1,ATSDPGTSGINEQF
10,TRBJ2-5,-,TRBV23-1,ASSRGVETQY
12,TRBJ2-5,-,TRBV18,ASSPRPIQETQY
14,TRBJ2-3,TRBD1,TRBV7-2,ASSLGTGRSTDTQY
16,TRBJ2-3,-,TRBV11-2,ASSLRGLGGSVRDTQY
12,TRBJ2-1,-,TRBV5-1,ASSLSPGEHEQF
13,TRBJ2-3,TRBD2,TRBV10-2,ASRRLAGGQDTQY
12,TRBJ2-1,-,TRBV4-2,ASSQRQSSTEQF
13,TRBJ2-1,TRBD2,TRBV7-8,ASSLVLAGVNEQF
15,TRBJ1-1,-,TRBV27,ASSLARHRTLNTEAF
13,TRBJ2-7,TRBD2,TRBV6-1,ASRTGTSGRYEQY
13,TRBJ2-2,TRBD1,TRBV28,ASSLPGQGAGELF
13,TRBJ2-1,-,TRBV5-1,ASSSQGGNANEQF
13,TRBJ2-2,-,TRBV5-1,ASRTGGSNTRELF
11,TRBJ2-7,-,TRBV20-1,SAPDSQTYEQY
10,TRBJ2-7,-,TRBV18,ASSPSIYEQY
9,TRBJ2-5,-,TRBV20-1,SARDAPTQY